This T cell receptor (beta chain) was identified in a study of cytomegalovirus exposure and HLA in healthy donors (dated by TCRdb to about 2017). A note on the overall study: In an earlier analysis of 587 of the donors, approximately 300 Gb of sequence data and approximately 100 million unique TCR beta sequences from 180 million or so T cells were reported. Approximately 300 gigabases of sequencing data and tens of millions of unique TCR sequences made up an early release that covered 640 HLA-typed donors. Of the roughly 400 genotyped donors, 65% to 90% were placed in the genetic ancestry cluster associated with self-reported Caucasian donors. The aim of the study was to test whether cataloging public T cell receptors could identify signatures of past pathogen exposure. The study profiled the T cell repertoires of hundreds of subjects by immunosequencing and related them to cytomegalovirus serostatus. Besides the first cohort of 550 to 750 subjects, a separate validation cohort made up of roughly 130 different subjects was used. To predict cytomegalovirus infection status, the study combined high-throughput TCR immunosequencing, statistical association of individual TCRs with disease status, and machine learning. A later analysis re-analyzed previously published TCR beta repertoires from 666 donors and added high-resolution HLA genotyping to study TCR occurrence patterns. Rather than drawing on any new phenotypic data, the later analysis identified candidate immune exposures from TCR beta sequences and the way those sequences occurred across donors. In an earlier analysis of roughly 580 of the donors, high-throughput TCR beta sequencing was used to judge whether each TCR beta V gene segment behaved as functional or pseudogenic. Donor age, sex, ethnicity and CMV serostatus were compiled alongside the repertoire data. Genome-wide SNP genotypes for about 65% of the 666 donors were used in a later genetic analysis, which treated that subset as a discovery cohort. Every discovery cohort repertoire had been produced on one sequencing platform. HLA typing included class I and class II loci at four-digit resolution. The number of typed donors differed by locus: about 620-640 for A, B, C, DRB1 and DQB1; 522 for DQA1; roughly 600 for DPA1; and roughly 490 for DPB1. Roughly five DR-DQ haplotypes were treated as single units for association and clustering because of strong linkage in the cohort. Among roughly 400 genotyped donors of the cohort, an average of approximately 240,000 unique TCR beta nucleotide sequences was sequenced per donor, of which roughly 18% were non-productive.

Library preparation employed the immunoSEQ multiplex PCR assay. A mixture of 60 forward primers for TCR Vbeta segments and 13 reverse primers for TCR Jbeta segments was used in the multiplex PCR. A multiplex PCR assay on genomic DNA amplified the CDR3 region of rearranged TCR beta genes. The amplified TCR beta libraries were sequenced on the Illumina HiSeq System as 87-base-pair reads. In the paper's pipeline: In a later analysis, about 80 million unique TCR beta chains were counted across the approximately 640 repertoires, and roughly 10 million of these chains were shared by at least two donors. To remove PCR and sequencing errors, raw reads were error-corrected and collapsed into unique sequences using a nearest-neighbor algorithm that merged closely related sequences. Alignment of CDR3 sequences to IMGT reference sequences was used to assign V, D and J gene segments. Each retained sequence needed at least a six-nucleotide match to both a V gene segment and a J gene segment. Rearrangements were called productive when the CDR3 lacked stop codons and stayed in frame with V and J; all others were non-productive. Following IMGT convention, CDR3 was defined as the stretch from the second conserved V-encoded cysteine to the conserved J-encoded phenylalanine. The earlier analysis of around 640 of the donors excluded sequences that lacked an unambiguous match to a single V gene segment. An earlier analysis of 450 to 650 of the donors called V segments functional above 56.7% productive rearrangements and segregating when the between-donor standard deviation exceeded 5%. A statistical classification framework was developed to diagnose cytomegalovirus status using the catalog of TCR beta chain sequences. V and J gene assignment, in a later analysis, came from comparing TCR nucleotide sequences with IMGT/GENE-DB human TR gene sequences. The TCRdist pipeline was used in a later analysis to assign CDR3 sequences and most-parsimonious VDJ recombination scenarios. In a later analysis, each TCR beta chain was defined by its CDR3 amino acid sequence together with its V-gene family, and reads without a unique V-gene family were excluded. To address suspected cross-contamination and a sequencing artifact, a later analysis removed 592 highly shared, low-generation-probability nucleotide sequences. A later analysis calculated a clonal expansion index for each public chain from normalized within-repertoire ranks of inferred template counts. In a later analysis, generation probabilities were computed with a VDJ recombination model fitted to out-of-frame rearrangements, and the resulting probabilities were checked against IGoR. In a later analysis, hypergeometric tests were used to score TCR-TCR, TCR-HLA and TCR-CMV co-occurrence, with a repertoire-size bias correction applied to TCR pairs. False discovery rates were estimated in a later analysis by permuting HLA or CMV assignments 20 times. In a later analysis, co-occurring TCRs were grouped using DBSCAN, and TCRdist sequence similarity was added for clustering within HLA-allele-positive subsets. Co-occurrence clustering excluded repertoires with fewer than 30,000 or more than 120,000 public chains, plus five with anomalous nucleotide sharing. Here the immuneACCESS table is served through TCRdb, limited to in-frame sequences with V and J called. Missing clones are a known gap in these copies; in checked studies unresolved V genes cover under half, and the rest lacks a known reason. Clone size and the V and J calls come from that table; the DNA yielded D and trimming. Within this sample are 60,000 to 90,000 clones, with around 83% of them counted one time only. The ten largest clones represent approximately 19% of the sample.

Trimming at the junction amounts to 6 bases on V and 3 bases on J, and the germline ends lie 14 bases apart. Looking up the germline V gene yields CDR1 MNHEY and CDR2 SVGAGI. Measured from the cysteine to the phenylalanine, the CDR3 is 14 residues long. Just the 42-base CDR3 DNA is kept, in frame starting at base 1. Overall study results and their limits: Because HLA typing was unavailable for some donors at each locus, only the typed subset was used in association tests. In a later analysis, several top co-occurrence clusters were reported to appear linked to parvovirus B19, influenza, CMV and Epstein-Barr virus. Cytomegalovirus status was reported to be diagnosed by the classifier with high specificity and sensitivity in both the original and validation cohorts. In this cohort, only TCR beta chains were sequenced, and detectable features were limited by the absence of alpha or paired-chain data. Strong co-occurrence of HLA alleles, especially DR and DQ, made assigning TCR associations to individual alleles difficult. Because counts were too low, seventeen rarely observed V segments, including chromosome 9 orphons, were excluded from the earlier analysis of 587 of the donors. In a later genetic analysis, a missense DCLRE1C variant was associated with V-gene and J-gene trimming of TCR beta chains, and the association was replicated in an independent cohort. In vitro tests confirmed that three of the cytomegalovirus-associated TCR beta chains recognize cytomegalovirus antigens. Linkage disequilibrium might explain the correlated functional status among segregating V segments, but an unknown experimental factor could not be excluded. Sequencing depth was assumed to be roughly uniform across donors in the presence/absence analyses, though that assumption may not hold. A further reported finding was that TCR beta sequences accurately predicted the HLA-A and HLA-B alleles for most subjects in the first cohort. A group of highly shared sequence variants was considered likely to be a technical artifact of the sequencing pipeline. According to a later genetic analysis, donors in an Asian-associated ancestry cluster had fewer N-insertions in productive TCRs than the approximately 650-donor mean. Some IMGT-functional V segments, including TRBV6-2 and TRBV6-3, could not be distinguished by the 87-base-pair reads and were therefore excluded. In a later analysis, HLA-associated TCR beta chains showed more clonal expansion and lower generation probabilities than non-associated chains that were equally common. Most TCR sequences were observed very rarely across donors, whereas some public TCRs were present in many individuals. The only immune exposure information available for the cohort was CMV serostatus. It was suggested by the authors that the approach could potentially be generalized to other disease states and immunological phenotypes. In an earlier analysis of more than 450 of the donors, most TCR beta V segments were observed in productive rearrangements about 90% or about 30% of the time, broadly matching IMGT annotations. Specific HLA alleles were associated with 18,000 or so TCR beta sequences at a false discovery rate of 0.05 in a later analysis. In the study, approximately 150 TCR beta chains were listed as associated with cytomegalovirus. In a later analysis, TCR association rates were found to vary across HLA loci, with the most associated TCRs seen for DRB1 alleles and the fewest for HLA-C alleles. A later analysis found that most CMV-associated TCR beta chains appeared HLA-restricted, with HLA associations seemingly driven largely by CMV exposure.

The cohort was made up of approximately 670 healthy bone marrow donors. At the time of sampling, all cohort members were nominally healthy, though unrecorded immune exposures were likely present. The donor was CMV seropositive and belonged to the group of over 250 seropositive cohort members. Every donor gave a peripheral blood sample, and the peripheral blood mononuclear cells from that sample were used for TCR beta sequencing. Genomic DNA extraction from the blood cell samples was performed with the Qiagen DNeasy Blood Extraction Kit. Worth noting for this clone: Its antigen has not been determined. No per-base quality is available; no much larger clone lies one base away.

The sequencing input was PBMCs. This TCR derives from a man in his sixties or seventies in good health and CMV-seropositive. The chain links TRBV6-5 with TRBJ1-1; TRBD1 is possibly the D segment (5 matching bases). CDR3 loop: CASRKRGGYTEAFF. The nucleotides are TGTGCCAGCAGAAAAAGGGGTGGGTACACTGAAGCTTTCTTT.